Listed below are T cell receptor beta chains from one sample, sequenced in a study of spatial heterogeneity in lung cancer. TCRdb re-called the 5' RACE reads with MiXCR, one entry per CDR3 protein. The table has about 92,000 distinct CDR3 sequences, around 12% seen once. Sequenced material: PBMCs, taken at surgery. The origin of the receptors is a male donor with early-stage non-small cell lung cancer. The CDR3 runs from the conserved cysteine through the conserved F or W. The order of the fields is J gene, D gene, V gene, clone size, CDR3 DNA, CDR3 protein. The D gene is left open where the match is weak. Where a row states a size, it is once, few, many or the class of an expanded clone; other rows omit it.

j_gene: TRBJ2-7
d_gene: TRBD2
v_gene: TRBV20-1
abundance: .
CDR3nt: TGCAGTGCTAGAGATCCACTAGCGGGATACGAGCAGTACTTC
CDR3aa: CSARDPLAGYEQYF

j_gene: TRBJ1-5
d_gene: .
v_gene: TRBV10-3
abundance: many
CDR3nt: TGTGCCACCCGACAGGCCGATGGCAATCAGCCCCAGCATTTT
CDR3aa: CATRQADGNQPQHF

j_gene: TRBJ2-5
d_gene: .
v_gene: TRBV10-3
abundance: few
CDR3nt: TGTGCCATCAGTGTATCGTCGTACCAAGAGACCCAGTACTTC
CDR3aa: CAISVSSYQETQYF

j_gene: TRBJ2-3
d_gene: .
v_gene: TRBV4-1
abundance: once
CDR3nt: TGCGCCAGCAGCCTAGCATCAGGGGGGACTGGCACAGATACGCAGTATTTT
CDR3aa: CASSLASGGTGTDTQYF

j_gene: TRBJ1-1
d_gene: .
v_gene: TRBV7-3
abundance: few
CDR3nt: TGTGCCAGCAGCCTAGGACCTTACGCTGAAGCTTTCTTT
CDR3aa: CASSLGPYAEAFF

j_gene: TRBJ2-1
d_gene: TRBD1
v_gene: TRBV20-1
abundance: .
CDR3nt: TGCAGTGCTAGGCCTCCGGGACAGCCTCCTGGGGGACAGCAGTTCTTC
CDR3aa: CSARPPGQPPGGQQFF

j_gene: TRBJ2-5
d_gene: .
v_gene: TRBV28
abundance: .
CDR3nt: TGTGCCAGCAACCCCCAGGGGGGCTTCCAAGAGACCCAGTACTTC
CDR3aa: CASNPQGGFQETQYF

j_gene: TRBJ1-1
d_gene: TRBD1
v_gene: TRBV10-3
abundance: few
CDR3nt: TGTGCCATCCGAAAAGACAGGGAGAGGGGGACTGAAGCTTTCTTT
CDR3aa: CAIRKDRERGTEAFF

j_gene: TRBJ1-1
d_gene: TRBD1
v_gene: TRBV28
abundance: .
CDR3nt: TGTGCCAGCAACGACAGGGATATGGCTTTCTTT
CDR3aa: CASNDRDMAFF

j_gene: TRBJ1-5
d_gene: .
v_gene: TRBV12-3/TRBV12-4
abundance: many
CDR3nt: TGTGCCAGCAGTTTAGAGGGGACGCCCCAGCATTTT
CDR3aa: CASSLEGTPQHF

j_gene: TRBJ2-3
d_gene: .
v_gene: TRBV27
abundance: .
CDR3nt: TGTGCCAGCAGTTCACTTCGAAACACAGATACGCAGTATTTT
CDR3aa: CASSSLRNTDTQYF

j_gene: TRBJ2-7
d_gene: .
v_gene: TRBV28
abundance: few
CDR3nt: TGTGCCAGCAGTCCTCTGGGGGACCTCTACGAGCAGTACTTC
CDR3aa: CASSPLGDLYEQYF

j_gene: TRBJ2-3
d_gene: TRBD1
v_gene: TRBV7-9
abundance: .
CDR3nt: TGTGCCAGCAGCTTATCCCTCGACAGGGGGCTCCCGTTTTTT
CDR3aa: CASSLSLDRGLPFF

j_gene: TRBJ2-5
d_gene: .
v_gene: TRBV3-1
abundance: .
CDR3nt: TGTGCCAGCAGCCAGGGGATCCAAGAGACCCAGTACTTC
CDR3aa: CASSQGIQETQYF

j_gene: TRBJ2-2
d_gene: TRBD1
v_gene: TRBV7-2
abundance: many
CDR3nt: TGTGCCAGCAGCCCCAGGACAGGGGGGACCGGGGAGCTGTTTTTT
CDR3aa: CASSPRTGGTGELFF

j_gene: TRBJ2-6
d_gene: .
v_gene: TRBV7-6
abundance: .
CDR3nt: TGTGCCAGCAGCTTTGGGACGTCGGTCTCTGGGGCCAACGTCCTGACTTTC
CDR3aa: CASSFGTSVSGANVLTF

j_gene: TRBJ1-1
d_gene: .
v_gene: TRBV6-2/TRBV6-3
abundance: .
CDR3nt: TGTGCCAGCAGTTACTCTGCTTGGGAACGGGACACTGAAGCTTTCTTT
CDR3aa: CASSYSAWERDTEAFF

j_gene: TRBJ1-6
d_gene: .
v_gene: TRBV7-9
abundance: few
CDR3nt: TGTGCCAGCAGCTTAGTCGACAACCTCCACTTT
CDR3aa: CASSLVDNLHF

j_gene: TRBJ2-6
d_gene: TRBD1
v_gene: TRBV6-2/TRBV6-3
abundance: .
CDR3nt: TGTGCCGCGAGACCGGGACAGGGTATCTGGGCCAACGTCCTGACTTTC
CDR3aa: CAARPGQGIWANVLTF

j_gene: TRBJ2-6
d_gene: TRBD1
v_gene: TRBV6-6
abundance: .
CDR3nt: TGTGCCAGCAGTTACGCCGGGACAGGGGGCTCTGGGGCCAACGTCCTGACTTTC
CDR3aa: CASSYAGTGGSGANVLTF

j_gene: TRBJ2-3
d_gene: TRBD1
v_gene: TRBV5-1
abundance: few
CDR3nt: TGCGCCAGCCGGACAGGGGAAAGCACAGATACGCAGTATTTT
CDR3aa: CASRTGESTDTQYF

j_gene: TRBJ2-2
d_gene: TRBD2
v_gene: TRBV7-9
abundance: .
CDR3nt: TGTGCCAGCAGACCCACTAGCGCCTCCACCGGGGAGCTGTTTTTT
CDR3aa: CASRPTSASTGELFF

j_gene: TRBJ1-1
d_gene: .
v_gene: TRBV28
abundance: many
CDR3nt: TGTGCCAGCAGTTTCCAGGTACAGGAAGTTTTCTTT
CDR3aa: CASSFQVQEVFF

j_gene: TRBJ1-3
d_gene: .
v_gene: TRBV12-3/TRBV12-4
abundance: .
CDR3nt: TGTGCCAGCAGTTTGGACGCCTCCTCTGGAAACACCATATATTTT
CDR3aa: CASSLDASSGNTIYF

j_gene: TRBJ2-7
d_gene: .
v_gene: TRBV30
abundance: .
CDR3nt: TGTGCCTGGAGTCCCGGGACCCCCGCGCGAGAGCAGTACTTC
CDR3aa: CAWSPGTPAREQYF

j_gene: TRBJ1-6
d_gene: .
v_gene: TRBV3-1
abundance: many
CDR3nt: TGTGCCAGCAGCCAAGGAGGGGTCTGGTCACCCCTCCACTTT
CDR3aa: CASSQGGVWSPLHF

j_gene: TRBJ2-7
d_gene: .
v_gene: TRBV2
abundance: few
CDR3nt: TGTGCCAGCAGTCCTCTTAAGAGGGACGAGCAGTACTTC
CDR3aa: CASSPLKRDEQYF

j_gene: TRBJ1-5
d_gene: TRBD1
v_gene: TRBV27
abundance: .
CDR3nt: TGTGCCAGCAGACACGGACAGGGACGCAATCAGCCCCAGCATTTT
CDR3aa: CASRHGQGRNQPQHF

j_gene: TRBJ2-7
d_gene: .
v_gene: TRBV2
abundance: .
CDR3nt: TGTGCCAGCAGGAGCTTCCGGGACACTTACTACGAGCAGTACTTC
CDR3aa: CASRSFRDTYYEQYF

j_gene: TRBJ2-6
d_gene: .
v_gene: TRBV20-1
abundance: many
CDR3nt: TGCAGTGCTATCGGCGGGGTCGGGACCGGGGCCAACGTCCTGACTTTC
CDR3aa: CSAIGGVGTGANVLTF

j_gene: TRBJ2-5
d_gene: TRBD2
v_gene: TRBV3-1
abundance: .
CDR3nt: TGTGCCAGCAGCTCCCGTCTAGCGGGACAAGAGACCCAGTACTTC
CDR3aa: CASSSRLAGQETQYF